Each of the 28 T cell receptor beta chains below was sequenced from the same sample in a study of blood T cells in healthy people across ages. The use of a sample-barcoded 5' primer and a J-beta primer mix characterized a second PCR of about 6 to 12 cycles. TCRdb used MiXCR to reprocess the 5' RACE reads, holding one entry per CDR3 protein. The sample lists roughly 1 million distinct CDR3 sequences, roughly 24% seen once, with about 0.69% in the top ten. The sample was also reused in another study, on T cells of mothers and their children.

The material sequenced was blood. Source of these receptors: a girl aged 2 to 10 in good health.

This chain links TRBV27 with TRBJ2-3; possibly TRBD1 or TRBD2 for D (5 bases each). Trimming pared 8 bases from V and 3 bases from J, leaving 15 bases between. The germline CDR1 and CDR2 sequences are MNHEY and SMNVEV (reference sequence). This CDR3 contains 14 residues. CDR3 amino acids: CASSHRDGTDTQYF. Here the CDR3 DNA reads TGTGCCAGCTCCCATAGGGACGGGACAGATACGCAGTATTTT.

This clonotype has only a few counts. The chain links TRBV29-1 to TRBJ1-2; tentative D call: TRBD1 (5 bases). The V end lost 2 bases, the J end lost 0 bases, and 10 bases lay between the germline ends. The CDR3 has 14 amino acids. From germline, CDR1 is SQVTM and CDR2 ANQGSEA. The CDR3 loop reads CSVEIGGANYGYTF. The CDR3 nucleotides read TGCAGCGTTGAAATCGGGGGTGCTAACTATGGCTACACCTTC.

This clonotype was seen a few times. The V call is TRBV20-1, the J call TRBJ2-6; D not resolved. V lost 0 bases, J lost 2 bases, and 8 bases lay in between. This CDR3 has 15 residues. The V gene's germline CDR1 is DFQATT and CDR2 SNEGSKA (reference sequence). CDR3 bases: TGCAGTGCTAGAGATAGACGACCTGGGGCCAACGTCCTGACTTTC. Its translation: CSARDRRPGANVLTF.

The V and J genes are TRBV15 and TRBJ2-1, with TRBD2 matching over 7 bases. J was trimmed by 10 bases and V by 0 bases; bases with no gene match: 6. CDR1 is LNHNV and CDR2 is YYDKDF in the germline V gene (reference sequence). The CDR3 sequence is 14 residues long. CDR3 in amino acids: CATSRDIEGGEQFF. In nucleotides, the CDR3 is TGTGCCACCAGCAGAGATATCGAGGGAGGGGAGCAGTTCTTC.

The chain is built from TRBV5-1 and TRBJ2-5; D gene uncertain. The assigned J gene may be wrong: the sequence end matches TRBJ2-7 better. This CDR3 has 12 amino acids. Germline lookup yields CDR1 SGHRS and CDR2 YFSETQ. CDR3 loop: CASSFINGEQYF. The CDR3 nucleotides read TGCGCCAGCAGCTTCATCAATGGCGAGCAGTACTTC.

As regards this clonotype: At one end, the junction sequence differs from germline, possibly due to a read error. The V and J genes are TRBV5-1 and TRBJ2-5; 15 bases fit TRBD2. This CDR3 is 15 amino acids long. From germline, CDR1 is SGHRS and CDR2 YFSETQ. The CDR3 spells CTSSPGLAGGETQYF. The CDR3 DNA sequence: TGCACCAGCAGCCCGGGACTAGCGGGAGGAGAGACCCAGTACTTC.

This clonotype has a handful of counts. The gene calls are TRBV29-1 and TRBJ2-7, with 8 bases identical to TRBD1. V lost 1 base and J lost 7; bases outside the gene matches: 9. The CDR3 runs 14 residues. Germline V gives CDR1 SQVTM, CDR2 ANQGSEA. For the CDR3, the DNA is TGCAGCGTTGAAGGCTGGCAGGGGGCGAGGGAGCAGTACTTC. As protein: CSVEGWQGAREQYF.

This clonotype showed up just a few times. The J gene is TRBJ1-2, the V gene TRBV20-1; D gene uncertain. CDR3 length: 13 amino acids. Germline CDR1 reads DFQATT; CDR2 reads SNEGSKA (reference sequence). Trimming left V 1 base short and J 8 bases short, with 14 bases between. The DNA for the CDR3 is TGCAGTGCTAGAGGGGAGGGAAGAGCCGGCTACACCTTC. This encodes CSARGEGRAGYTF.

The CDR3 DNA follows: TGTGCCAGCAGTTTAAGGGCTGGGACAGCCGTGAGGGAAAACACCATATATTTT. Protein product: CASSLRAGTAVRENTIYF. V usage is TRBV12-3 or TRBV12-4 and J usage is TRBJ1-3, with 7 bases aligning to TRBD1. J was trimmed by 6 bases and V by 2 bases; bases with no gene match: 16. This CDR3 is built from 18 residues.

The chain's CDR3 is CASSEASSGGISGANVLTF. The CDR3 nucleotides read TGTGCCAGCAGTGAAGCGTCATCAGGGGGGATCTCTGGGGCCAACGTCCTGACTTTC. V is TRBV6-1 and J is TRBJ2-6, with D tentatively TRBD1 (7 bases). This CDR3 spans 19 amino acids. CDR1 MNHNS and CDR2 SASEGT come from the germline V gene. Trimming shortened V by 0 bases and J by 0 bases, and 15 bases separated the two germline ends.

The CDR3 sequence is CASSLVPYNSPLHF. In nucleotides, the CDR3 is TGTGCCAGCAGCTTGGTCCCCTATAATTCACCCCTCCACTTT. V gene TRBV5-5 combines with J gene TRBJ1-6, with D hard to call. The CDR3 is 14 residues long. The germline V gene has CDR1 SGHKS and CDR2 YYEKEE (reference sequence). The V gene lost 0 bases and the J gene lost 2 bases, with 3 bases spanning the gap.

The V call is TRBV29-1, the J call TRBJ2-2; possibly TRBD1 for D (6 bases). CDR1 and CDR2 from the germline V gene are SQVTM and ANQGSEA. Trimming took 2 bases from V and 6 from J, leaving 7 bases between them. The CDR3 contains 12 residues. DNA of the CDR3: TGCAGCGTTGAAAAGGGGGCCGGGGAGCTGTTTTTT. Translated: CSVEKGAGELFF.

The chain has TRBV28 and TRBJ1-1; possible D gene TRBD1, 5 bases. The V gene lost 5 bases and the J gene lost 0 bases, with 19 bases spanning the gap. CDR3 length: 17 residues. Germline-derived CDR1 and CDR2 are MDHEN and SYDVKM. Here the CDR3 DNA reads TGTGCCAGCAGTACTATCGGATGGGGGTCCCTGAACACTGAAGCTTTCTTT. Translation: CASSTIGWGSLNTEAFF.

As for this clonotype: The junction and the germline gene differ at one end; a read error may be behind it. The rearrangement links TRBV29-1 to TRBJ2-7; a weak D match, TRBD1 (6 bases). The CDR3 is made up of 13 amino acids. Germline loops: CDR1 SQVTM, CDR2 ANQGSEA. CDR3 sequence: CSVEQDSSYEQYF. The CDR3 DNA sequence: TGCAGTGTTGAGCAGGACAGCTCCTACGAGCAGTACTTC.

The chain has TRBV4-3 and TRBJ2-4; D possibly corresponds to TRBD2 (6 bases). The germline V and J ends were trimmed by 6 bases and 5 bases, with 11 bases remaining between them. This CDR3 is 13 amino acids long. Germline assignment: CDR1 LGHNA and CDR2 YSLEER. CDR3 coding DNA: TGCGCCAGCAGTAGATCGGGGGAAAACATTCAGTACTTC. Residues: CASSRSGENIQYF.

On this clonotype: One junction end does not reproduce the germline sequence, and a read error may be involved. The J gene is TRBJ2-1, the V gene TRBV10-3; D is unresolved. Germline CDR1 is ENHRY and CDR2 is SYGVKD. This CDR3 is 15 amino acids long. The CDR3 loop is CATSKRSGEHNEQFF. The CDR3, as DNA: TGTGCCACCAGTAAAAGGTCCGGAGAACACAATGAGCAGTTCTTC.

This clonotype has only a few counts. The chain recombines TRBV7-2 with TRBJ2-4, with 8 bases matching TRBD1. Unmatched junction bases numbered 13, after V lost 1 base and J lost 8 bases. CDR1 SGHTA and CDR2 FQGNSA come from the germline V gene. CDR3 size: 17 residues. CDR3 nucleotides: TGTGCCAGCAGCTTAGGGGCTCCTGGACAGGGTGAAGACATTCAGTACTTC. Translated, it gives CASSLGAPGQGEDIQYF.

The V and J genes are TRBV10-3 and TRBJ2-7; perhaps TRBD1 as D (5 bases). The DNA end favors TRBJ2-5, so the J call may be wrong. Germline assignment: CDR1 ENHRY and CDR2 SYGVKD. This CDR3 contains 13 residues. CDR3 sequence (DNA): TGTGCCATCAACCCGACAAGGGGAGAGACCCAGTACTTC. Its protein is CAINPTRGETQYF.

The rearrangement uses TRBV20-1 and TRBJ1-1, with unresolved D. Trimming pared 0 bases from V and 1 base from J, leaving 9 bases between. Germline loops: CDR1 DFQATT, CDR2 SNEGSKA (reference sequence). The CDR3 length is 14 residues. CDR3 in amino acids: CSARDLEGNTEAFF. The CDR3 nucleotides are TGCAGTGCTAGAGATCTAGAGGGGAACACTGAAGCTTTCTTT.

This clonotype was found a few times. The V and J genes are TRBV7-6 and TRBJ2-2; D might be TRBD1 or TRBD2, each matching 5 bases. The V and J ends lost 4 bases and 2 bases respectively, with 11 bases between them. Per the germline V gene, CDR1 is SGHVS and CDR2 is FNYEAQ. The CDR3 spans 15 residues. The CDR3 loop is CASSSGTENTGELFF. CDR3 sequence (DNA): TGTGCCAGCAGCTCCGGGACCGAAAACACCGGGGAGCTGTTTTTT. Drawing the rest from reference TRBV7-6 and TRBJ2-2, the complete variable domain is GAGVSQSPRYKVTKRGQDVALRCDPISGHVSLYWYRQALGQGPEFLTYFNYEAQQDKSGLPNDRFSAERPEGSISTLTIQRTEQRDSAMYRCASSSGTENTGELFFGEGSRLTVL.

This clonotype was counted only a few times. J is TRBJ2-1 and V is TRBV28; 10 nucleotides align to TRBD1. The CDR3 extends over 14 amino acids. Germline CDR1 MDHEN, CDR2 SYDVKM. The V segment lost 10 bases and the J segment 5 bases; nucleotides outside the gene matches: 8. For the CDR3, the DNA is TGTGCCAATTCGCCCGGGACAGGGGACAATGAGCAGTTCTTC. Its protein is CANSPGTGDNEQFF.

This clonotype was detected a few times. The chain links TRBV12-3 or TRBV12-4 to TRBJ2-3, with D hard to call. Trimming pared 5 bases from V and 1 base from J, leaving 10 bases between. CDR3 length equals 14 residues. CDR3 sequence: CASSPYRGTDTQYF. As DNA, the CDR3 is TGTGCCAGCAGTCCTTATAGGGGCACAGATACGCAGTATTTT.

This clonotype showed up many times. The CDR3 coding sequence is TGTGCCAGCAGTTTATTTTACGAGCAGTACTTC. Encoded protein: CASSLFYEQYF. This rearrangement joins TRBV28 to TRBJ2-7; the D is unclear. Germline CDR1 MDHEN, CDR2 SYDVKM. V lost 1 base and J lost 4, with 2 bases in between. The length of the CDR3 is 11 residues.

This chain uses TRBV2 with TRBJ2-5, with TRBD2 matching 9 bases. The germline CDR1 and CDR2 sequences are SNHLY and FYNNEI. J was trimmed by 4 bases and V by 1 base; bases with no gene match: 7. This CDR3 is built from 16 residues. The CDR3 coding sequence is TGTGCCAGCAGTGAAGACGCGTCTAGCGGGACAGAGACCCAGTACTTC. Encoded protein: CASSEDASSGTETQYF.

This clonotype was counted between two and nine times. V is TRBV6-2 or TRBV6-3 and J is TRBJ1-6; D possibly corresponds to TRBD1 (6 bases). V was pared by 4 bases and J by 0 bases, with 16 bases between. Germline V lookup: CDR1 MNHEY, CDR2 SVGEGT. The CDR3 contains 18 residues. This CDR3 is CASSWGRMETSYNSPLHF. The CDR3 region has the DNA TGTGCCAGCAGTTGGGGGCGGATGGAGACCTCCTATAATTCACCCCTCCACTTT.

The CDR3 reads CSVVFKEAFF. The CDR3 nucleotides read TGCAGCGTTGTGTTCAAAGAAGCTTTCTTT. This chain joins TRBV29-1 and TRBJ1-1; no clear D. Germline CDR1 and CDR2: SQVTM and ANQGSEA. Trimming removed 4 bases from V and 8 bases from J, with 8 bases in between. The CDR3 has 10 residues. Full variable domain (outside the CDR3, taken from reference TRBV29-1 and TRBJ1-1): SAVISQKPSRDICQRGTSLTIQCQVDSQVTMMFWYRQQPGQSLTLIATANQGSEATYESGFVIDKFPISRPNLTFSTLTVSNMSPEDSSIYLCSVVFKEAFFGQGTRLTVV.

The V call is TRBV10-3, the J call TRBJ2-6; 7 bases agree with TRBD1. The CDR3 is made up of 14 amino acids. The V gene's germline CDR1 is ENHRY and CDR2 SYGVKD. Trimming took 7 bases from V and 4 from J; bases not matched to a gene: 4. The chain's CDR3 is CAIKGADGANVLTF. As DNA, the CDR3 is TGTGCCATCAAGGGGGCGGACGGGGCCAACGTCCTGACTTTC.

As concerns this clonotype: The DNA is left out, because the CDR3 cannot be placed on it with certainty; the CDR3 is given as TCRdb lists it. V gene TRBV21-1 combines with J gene TRBJ1-2. TRBV21-1 is shown as a pseudogene. Counting both end residues, the CDR3 totals 15 amino acids. The CDR3: CASSKVYRPNYGCTF.